This record covers a single T cell receptor (beta chain). The data were taken from a study of technical replicates of blood from four donors. TCRdb's copy holds only in-frame clones and misses some; the assay was immunoSEQ multiplex PCR. The repertoire holds approximately 74,000 clones, with roughly 98% as singletons. Unmatched junction bases numbered 10, after V lost 7 bases and J lost 7 bases. In germline, CDR1 is MNHNY, CDR2 SVGAGI (reference sequence). This CDR3 contains 15 residues. The sequence came from a human donor in good health. Material: T cells isolated from PBMCs. The chain recombines TRBV6-6 with TRBJ2-1, with 10 bases fitting TRBD2. CDR3 bases: TGTGCCAGCACCCGGGAGCGGGGGGGCCAGAATGAGCAGTTCTTC. Its protein product is CASTRERGGQNEQFF.